The table lists the clone carrying this T cell receptor (beta chain) with a few counts. Its specificity is not known. Germline CDR1 reads SNHLY; CDR2 reads FYNNEI. The V gene end was trimmed by 5 bases and the J gene end by 7 bases; junction bases not matched to a gene: 8. The CDR3 consists of 15 residues. Findings of the study overall: Tumor-infiltrating Treg TCR alpha and beta sequences overlapped most with tumor naive CD4+ T cells, then blood naive. In terms of TCR gene usage, tumor memory CD4+ T cells clustered together with blood and lymph node memory CD4+ cells, as well as with lymph node naive CD4+ cells. Whole repertoires were not studied in the larger cohort, only one V-J beta rearrangement.

TCRdb independently ran MiXCR on the 5' RACE reads; one entry per CDR3 protein. This sample carries just over 60,000 distinct CDR3 sequences, approximately 31% of them seen once, and the ten largest clones take over 2%. The sequence came from a female donor with breast cancer. What was sequenced was tumor-infiltrating naive CD4+ T cells sorted from the breast tumor. Subset reported: naive CD4+ T cells, CD4+CD45RA+CD25-. The V call is TRBV2, the J call TRBJ1-2; 12 nucleotides match TRBD1. The CDR3, as DNA: TGTGCCAGCAGTCGACAGGGACAGGGGGCTGCTGGCTACACCTTC. This gives the protein CASSRQGQGAAGYTF.